The sequence of this T cell receptor beta chain was determined in a study of T cell responses to AZD1222 COVID-19 vaccine. Germline V gene sequence: CDR1 SGDLS, CDR2 YYNGEE. V lost 0 bases and J lost 8, with 9 bases in between. The CDR3 runs 13 residues. On this clone itself: Its matching antigen is unknown.

Using immunoSEQ multiplex PCR, the repertoire was profiled, and TCRdb retains in-frame clones only, with some absent. Here the sample spans 140,000 to 150,000 clones, approximately 90% being singletons. Points from the study as a whole: White British people made up most donors, females outnumbered males, and clonal diversity was possibly underestimated. Unmutated variant regions are reportedly the target of nearly half of TCRs that are spike-specific. After two AZD1222 doses, spike-specific TCR breadth and depth rose versus day 0.

This specimen was peripheral blood, taken 28 days after the second AZD1222 dose. This sequence joins TRBV9 and TRBJ2-1, with D perhaps TRBD2 (5 bases). The sequence was obtained from an adult who received the AZD1222 COVID-19 vaccine. CDR3 DNA: TGTGCCAGCAGCGTAGCTTTGCGGGATGAGCAGTTCTTC. It specifies CASSVALRDEQFF.